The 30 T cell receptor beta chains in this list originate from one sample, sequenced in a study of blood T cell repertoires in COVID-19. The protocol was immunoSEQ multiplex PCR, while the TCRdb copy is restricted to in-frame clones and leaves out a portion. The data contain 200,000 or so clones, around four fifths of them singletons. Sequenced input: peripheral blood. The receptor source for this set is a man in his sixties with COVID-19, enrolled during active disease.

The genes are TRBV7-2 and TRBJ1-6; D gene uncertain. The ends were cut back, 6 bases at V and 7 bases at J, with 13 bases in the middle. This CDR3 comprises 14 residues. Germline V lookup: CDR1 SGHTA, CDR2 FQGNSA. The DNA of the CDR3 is TGTGCCAGCAGTGAGAGGCTGCGGAATTCACCCCTCCACTTT. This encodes CASSERLRNSPLHF.

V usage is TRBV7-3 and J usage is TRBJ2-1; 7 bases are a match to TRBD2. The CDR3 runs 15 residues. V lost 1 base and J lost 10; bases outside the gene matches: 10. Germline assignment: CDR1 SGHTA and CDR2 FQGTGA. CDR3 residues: CASSLNSRASGEQFF. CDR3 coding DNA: TGTGCCAGCAGCTTAAATAGTAGGGCTAGCGGCGAGCAGTTCTTC.

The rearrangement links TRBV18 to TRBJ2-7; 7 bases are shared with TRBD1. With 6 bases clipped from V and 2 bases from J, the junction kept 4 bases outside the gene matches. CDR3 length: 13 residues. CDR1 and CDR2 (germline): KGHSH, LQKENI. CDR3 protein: CASSAGQAYEQYF. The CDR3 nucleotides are TGTGCCAGCTCGGCAGGACAGGCCTACGAGCAGTACTTC.

CDR3: CASSLVGGREQYF. The CDR3 region has the DNA TGCGCCAGCAGCTTGGTGGGGGGAAGAGAGCAGTACTTC. The chain combines TRBV5-1 with TRBJ2-7, with D tentatively TRBD2 (6 bases). The CDR3 contains 13 residues. Germline CDR1 reads SGHRS; CDR2 reads YFSETQ. With 0 bases removed from V and 7 bases from J, the gap between germline ends came to 11 bases.

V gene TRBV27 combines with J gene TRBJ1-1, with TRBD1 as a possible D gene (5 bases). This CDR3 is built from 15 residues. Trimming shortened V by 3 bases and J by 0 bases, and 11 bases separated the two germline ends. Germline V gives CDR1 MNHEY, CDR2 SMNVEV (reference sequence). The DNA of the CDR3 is TGTGCCAGCAGTTTTGGAACAGGTATGAACACTGAAGCTTTCTTT. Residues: CASSFGTGMNTEAFF.

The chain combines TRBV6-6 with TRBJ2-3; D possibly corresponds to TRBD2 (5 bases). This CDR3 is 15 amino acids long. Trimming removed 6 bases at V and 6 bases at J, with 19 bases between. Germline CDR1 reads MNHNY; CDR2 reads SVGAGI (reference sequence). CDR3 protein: CASSNSAVAADTQYF. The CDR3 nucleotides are TGTGCCAGCAGCAATAGCGCCGTTGCAGCTGATACGCAGTATTTT.

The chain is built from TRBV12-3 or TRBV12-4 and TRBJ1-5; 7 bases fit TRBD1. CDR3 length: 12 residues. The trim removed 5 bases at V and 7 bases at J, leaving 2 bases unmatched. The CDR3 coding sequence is TGTGCCAGCAGTGGACAGGCCCAGCCCCAGCATTTT. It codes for CASSGQAQPQHF.

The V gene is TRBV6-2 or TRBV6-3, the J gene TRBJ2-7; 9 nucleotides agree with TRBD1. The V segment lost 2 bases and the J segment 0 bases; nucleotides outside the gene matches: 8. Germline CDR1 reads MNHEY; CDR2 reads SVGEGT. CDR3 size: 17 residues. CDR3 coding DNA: TGTGCCAGCAGTTACGAATCTGGACAGGGGCTCTCCTACGAGCAGTACTTC. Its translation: CASSYESGQGLSYEQYF.

CDR3 sequence reads: CSVRRLQGPYEQYF. Here the CDR3 DNA reads TGCAGCGTTCGGAGGCTACAGGGGCCCTACGAGCAGTACTTC. V usage is TRBV29-1 and J usage is TRBJ2-7; 7 positions agree with TRBD1. The CDR3 runs 14 residues. Per the germline V gene, CDR1 is SQVTM and CDR2 is ANQGSEA. V dropped 5 bases and J dropped 2; count of bases not matched to a gene: 9.

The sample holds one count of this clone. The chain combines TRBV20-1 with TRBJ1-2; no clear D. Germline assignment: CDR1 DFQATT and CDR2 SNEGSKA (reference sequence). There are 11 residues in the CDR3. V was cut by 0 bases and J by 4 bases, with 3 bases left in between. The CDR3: CSAREAYGYTF. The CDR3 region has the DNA TGCAGTGCTAGAGAGGCCTATGGCTACACCTTC.

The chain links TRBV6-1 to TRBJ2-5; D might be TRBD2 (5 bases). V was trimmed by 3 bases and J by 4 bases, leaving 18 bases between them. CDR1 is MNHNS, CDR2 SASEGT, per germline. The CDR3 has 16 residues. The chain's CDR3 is CASSEVGSAAGETQYF. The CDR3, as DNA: TGTGCCAGCAGTGAGGTGGGGTCAGCGGCGGGAGAGACCCAGTACTTC.

The CDR3 DNA is TGTGCCAGCAGTTACTCAGCGGGAGGAAACACCGGGGAGCTGTTTTTT. Translation gives CASSYSAGGNTGELFF. The chain recombines TRBV6-5 with TRBJ2-2; TRBD2 matches 9 bases. The CDR3 is 16 amino acids. V was clipped by 0 bases and J by 2 bases; unmatched bases: 1. Germline CDR1 is MNHEY and CDR2 is SVGAGI.

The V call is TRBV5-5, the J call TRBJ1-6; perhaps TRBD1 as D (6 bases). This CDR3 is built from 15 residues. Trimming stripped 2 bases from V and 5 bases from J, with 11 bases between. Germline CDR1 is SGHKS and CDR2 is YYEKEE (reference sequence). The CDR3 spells CASSLSNRDNSPLHF. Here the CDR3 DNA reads TGTGCCAGCAGCTTAAGTAACAGGGATAATTCACCCCTCCACTTT. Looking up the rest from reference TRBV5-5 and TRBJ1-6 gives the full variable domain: DAGVTQSPTHLIKTRGQQVTLRCSPISGHKSVSWYQQVLGQGPQFIFQYYEKEERGRGNFPDRFSARQFPNYSSELNVNALLLGDSALYLCASSLSNRDNSPLHFGNGTRLTVT.

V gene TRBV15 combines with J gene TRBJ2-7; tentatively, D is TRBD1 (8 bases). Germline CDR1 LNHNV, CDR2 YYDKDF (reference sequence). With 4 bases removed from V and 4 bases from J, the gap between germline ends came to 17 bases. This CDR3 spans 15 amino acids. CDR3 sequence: CATSTQGAGAYEQYF. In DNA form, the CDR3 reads TGTGCCACCAGCACCCAGGGGGCGGGAGCTTACGAGCAGTACTTC. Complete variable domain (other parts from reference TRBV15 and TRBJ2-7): DAMVIQNPRYQVTQFGKPVTLSCSQTLNHNVMYWYQQKSSQAPKLLFHYYDKDFNNEADTPDNFQSRRPNTSFCFLDIRSPGLGDTAMYLCATSTQGAGAYEQYFGPGTRLTVT.

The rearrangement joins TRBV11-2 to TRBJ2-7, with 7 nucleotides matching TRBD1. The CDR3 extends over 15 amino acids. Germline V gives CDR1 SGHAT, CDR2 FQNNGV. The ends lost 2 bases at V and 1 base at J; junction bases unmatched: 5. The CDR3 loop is CASSLRRQGSYEQYF. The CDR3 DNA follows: TGTGCCAGCAGCTTAAGGAGACAGGGATCCTACGAGCAGTACTTC.

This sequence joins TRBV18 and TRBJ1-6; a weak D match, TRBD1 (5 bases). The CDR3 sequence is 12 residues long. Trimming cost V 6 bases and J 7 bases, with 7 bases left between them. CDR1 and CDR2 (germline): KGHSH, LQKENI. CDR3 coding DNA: TGTGCCAGCTCGACAGAGAATTCACCCCTCCACTTT. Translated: CASSTENSPLHF. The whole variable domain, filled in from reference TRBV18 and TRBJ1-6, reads NAGVMQNPRHLVRRRGQEARLRCSPMKGHSHVYWYRQLPEEGLKFMVYLQKENIIDESGMPKERFSAEFPKEGPSILRIQQVVRGDSAAYFCASSTENSPLHFGNGTRLTVT.

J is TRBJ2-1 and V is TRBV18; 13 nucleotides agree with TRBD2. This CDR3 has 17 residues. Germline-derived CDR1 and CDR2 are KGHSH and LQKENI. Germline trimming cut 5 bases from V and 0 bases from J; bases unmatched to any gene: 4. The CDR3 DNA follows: TGTGCCAGCTCAACTCGGACTAGCGGGAGCTCCTACAATGAGCAGTTCTTC. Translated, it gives CASSTRTSGSSYNEQFF.

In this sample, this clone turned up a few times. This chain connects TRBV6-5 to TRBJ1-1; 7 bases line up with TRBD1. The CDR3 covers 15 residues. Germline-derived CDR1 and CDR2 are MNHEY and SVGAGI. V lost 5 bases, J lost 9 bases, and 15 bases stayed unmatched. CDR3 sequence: CASSPESVKGQQAFF. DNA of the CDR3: TGTGCCAGCAGTCCCGAGAGTGTCAAGGGACAGCAAGCTTTCTTT.

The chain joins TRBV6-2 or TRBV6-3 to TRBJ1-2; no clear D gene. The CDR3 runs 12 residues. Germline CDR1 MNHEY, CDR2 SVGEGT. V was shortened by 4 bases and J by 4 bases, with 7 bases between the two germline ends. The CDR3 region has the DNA TGTGCCAGCAGTTTGGCGGCCTATGGCTACACCTTC. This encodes CASSLAAYGYTF.

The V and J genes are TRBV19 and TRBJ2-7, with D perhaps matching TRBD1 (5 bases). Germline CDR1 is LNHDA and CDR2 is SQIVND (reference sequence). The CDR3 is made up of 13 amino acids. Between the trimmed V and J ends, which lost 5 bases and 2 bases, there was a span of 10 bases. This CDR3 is CASSYTRAYEQYF. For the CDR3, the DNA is TGTGCCAGTAGTTATACCAGGGCCTACGAGCAGTACTTC.

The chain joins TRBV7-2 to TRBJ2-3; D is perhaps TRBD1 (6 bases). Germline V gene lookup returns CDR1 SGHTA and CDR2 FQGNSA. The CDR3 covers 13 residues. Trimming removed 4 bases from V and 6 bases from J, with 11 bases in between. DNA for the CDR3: TGTGCCAGCAGCTCAGGGGAATGGGATACGCAGTATTTT. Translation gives CASSSGEWDTQYF. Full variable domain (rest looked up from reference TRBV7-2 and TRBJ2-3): GAGVSQSPSNKVTEKGKDVELRCDPISGHTALYWYRQSLGQGLEFLIYFQGNSAPDKSGLPSDRFSAERTGGSVSTLTIQRTQQEDSAVYLCASSSGEWDTQYFGPGTRLTVL.

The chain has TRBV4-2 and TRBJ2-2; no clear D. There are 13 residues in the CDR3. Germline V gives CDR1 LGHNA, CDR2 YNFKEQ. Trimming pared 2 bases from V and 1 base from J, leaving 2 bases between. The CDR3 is CASSQLNTGELFF. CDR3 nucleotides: TGTGCCAGCAGCCAACTGAACACCGGGGAGCTGTTTTTT.

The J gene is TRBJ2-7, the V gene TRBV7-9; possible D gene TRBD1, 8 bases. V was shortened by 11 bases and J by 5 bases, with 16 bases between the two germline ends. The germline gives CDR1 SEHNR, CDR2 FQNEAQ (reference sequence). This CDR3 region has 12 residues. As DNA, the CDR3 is TGTGCCGGGGCCACAGGGGGGGACGAGCAGTACTTC. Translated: CAGATGGDEQYF.

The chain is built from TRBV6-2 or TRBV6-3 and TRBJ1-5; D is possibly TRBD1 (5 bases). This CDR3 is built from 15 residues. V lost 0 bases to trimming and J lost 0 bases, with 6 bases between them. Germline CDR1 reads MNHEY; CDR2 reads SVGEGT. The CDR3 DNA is TGTGCCAGCAGTTACTCAGGGGTTAGCAATCAGCCCCAGCATTTT. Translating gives CASSYSGVSNQPQHF.

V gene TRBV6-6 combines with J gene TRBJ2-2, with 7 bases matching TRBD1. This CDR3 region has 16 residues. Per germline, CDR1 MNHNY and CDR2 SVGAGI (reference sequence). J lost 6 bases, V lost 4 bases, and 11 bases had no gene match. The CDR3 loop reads CASSSSDRFIAGELFF. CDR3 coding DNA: TGTGCCAGCAGTTCCTCGGACAGGTTTATTGCCGGGGAGCTGTTTTTT.

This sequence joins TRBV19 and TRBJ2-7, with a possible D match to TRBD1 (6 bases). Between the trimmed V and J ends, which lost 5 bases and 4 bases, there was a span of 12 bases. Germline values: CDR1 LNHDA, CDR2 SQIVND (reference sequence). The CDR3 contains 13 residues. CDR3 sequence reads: CASSLGQPYEQYF. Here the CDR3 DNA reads TGTGCCAGTAGTCTAGGACAGCCTTACGAGCAGTACTTC.

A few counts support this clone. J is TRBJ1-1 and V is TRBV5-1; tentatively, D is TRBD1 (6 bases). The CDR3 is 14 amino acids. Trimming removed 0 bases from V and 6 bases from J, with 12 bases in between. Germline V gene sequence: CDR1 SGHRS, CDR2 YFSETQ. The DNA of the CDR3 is TGCGCCAGCAGCTTGGAGGGGGTTGCCTCTGAAGCTTTCTTT. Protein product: CASSLEGVASEAFF.

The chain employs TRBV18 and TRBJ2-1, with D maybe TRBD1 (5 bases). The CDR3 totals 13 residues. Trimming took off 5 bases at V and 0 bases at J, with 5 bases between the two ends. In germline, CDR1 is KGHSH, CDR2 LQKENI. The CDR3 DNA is TGTGCCAGCTCAGACAGCTCCTACAATGAGCAGTTCTTC. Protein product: CASSDSSYNEQFF.

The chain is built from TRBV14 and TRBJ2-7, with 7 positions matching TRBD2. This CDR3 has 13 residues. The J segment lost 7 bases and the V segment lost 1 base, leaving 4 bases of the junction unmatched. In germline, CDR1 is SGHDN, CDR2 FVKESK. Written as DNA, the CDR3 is TGTGCCAGCAGCCAAGGGGGAGCGGGAGAGCAGTACTTC. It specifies CASSQGGAGEQYF.

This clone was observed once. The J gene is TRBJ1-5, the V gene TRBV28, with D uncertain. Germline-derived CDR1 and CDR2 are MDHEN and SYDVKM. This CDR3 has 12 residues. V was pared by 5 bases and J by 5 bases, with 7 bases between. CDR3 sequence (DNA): TGTGCCAGCAGTGGCGGTTATCAGCCCCAGCATTTT. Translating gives CASSGGYQPQHF.